Presented here are 12 T cell receptor beta chains from one specimen sequenced in a study of preoperative IRX-2 immunotherapy in early breast cancer (dated by TCRdb to between 2018 and 2020). In the paper's terms, the treatment or condition label means: preoperative locoregional IRX-2 cytokine immunotherapy. Preparation of the library involved the immunoSEQ multiplex PCR assay. TCRdb limited this immuneACCESS table to in-frame rearrangements with V and J called. A share of clones is missing; checked studies link under half to unresolved V genes, and the rest is unexplained. The sample profile shows roughly 35,000 clones; roughly 95% of them were found once. The ten most abundant clones make up around 6% of the sample. The sample was gathered from a patient treated with IRX-2 immunotherapy. The receptors shown here come from a human donor with breast cancer.

The chain has TRBV27 and TRBJ2-1, with a weak D call TRBD1 (5 bases). CDR3 length: 14 amino acids. CDR1 and CDR2 (germline): MNHEY, SMNVEV (reference sequence). Trimming took 8 bases from V and 4 from J, leaving 15 bases between them. The CDR3 coding sequence is TGTGCCAGCGGACCAACTCAGGGTTACAATGAGCAGTTCTTC. This gives the protein CASGPTQGYNEQFF.

The CDR3 nucleotides are TGCGCCAGCAGCGCCCTACAGATAACCTACGAGCAGTACTTC. It codes for CASSALQITYEQYF. The chain is built from TRBV5-1 and TRBJ2-7; D not resolved. This CDR3 spans 14 amino acids. Trimming took 4 bases from V and 2 from J, leaving 13 bases between them. The germline V gene has CDR1 SGHRS and CDR2 YFSETQ.

The rearrangement links TRBV27 to TRBJ2-1; 7 bases align to TRBD1. Looked up from germline, CDR1 is MNHEY and CDR2 is SMNVEV (reference sequence). The CDR3 contains 15 residues. V gave up 3 bases and J gave up 1 base; unmatched junction bases: 3. This CDR3 is CASSLTGWSYNEQFF. The CDR3 nucleotides are TGTGCCAGCAGTTTGACAGGGTGGTCCTACAATGAGCAGTTCTTC.

The chain couples TRBV11-2 to TRBJ1-1, with TRBD1 matching over 7 bases. This CDR3 is built from 14 residues. Germline values: CDR1 SGHAT, CDR2 FQNNGV. Germline trimming cut 2 bases from V and 5 bases from J; bases unmatched to any gene: 5. CDR3 DNA: TGTGCCAGCAGCTTAACAGGGGTTGGGACTGAAGCTTTCTTT. Protein sequence: CASSLTGVGTEAFF.

This rearrangement joins TRBV19 to TRBJ2-7, with 15 bases aligning to TRBD2. The CDR3 runs 17 residues. Looked up from germline, CDR1 is LNHDA and CDR2 is SQIVND (reference sequence). The junction had 11 bases not matched to a gene; V was cut back by 5 bases and J by 6 bases. CDR3 sequence reads: CASSRTSGRAADLEQYF. The CDR3, as DNA: TGTGCCAGTAGTCGGACTAGCGGGAGGGCCGCCGACCTCGAGCAGTACTTC.

The chain combines TRBV4-3 with TRBJ2-3; D is ambiguous. V was clipped by 1 base and J by 4 bases, with 9 bases between them. Germline V lookup: CDR1 LGHNA, CDR2 YSLEER. CDR3 size: 14 residues. The DNA of the CDR3 is TGCGCCAGCAGCCAAGTTGGTGCACCAGATACGCAGTATTTT. Translated: CASSQVGAPDTQYF.

The rearrangement joins TRBV28 to TRBJ2-1; D ambiguous. Germline CDR1 and CDR2: MDHEN and SYDVKM. The V gene lost 5 bases and the J gene lost 10 bases, with 9 bases spanning the gap. The CDR3 consists of 11 residues. DNA of the CDR3: TGTGCCAGCAGTCCTCGGCGGGAGCAGTTCTTC. Residues: CASSPRREQFF.

The sample holds one count of this clone. V is TRBV7-9 and J is TRBJ2-1; TRBD1 might be the D (5 bases). Trimming shortened V by 5 bases and J by 5 bases, and 7 bases separated the two germline ends. CDR1 is SEHNR, CDR2 FQNEAQ, per germline (reference sequence). This CDR3 is 12 amino acids long. The CDR3 DNA is TGTGCCAGCAGCGCGACAGACAATGAGCAGTTCTTC. This codes for CASSATDNEQFF.

The chain couples TRBV4-2 to TRBJ1-3; D call uncertain. V was clipped by 0 bases and J by 4 bases, with 16 bases between them. Germline V gene sequence: CDR1 LGHNA, CDR2 YNFKEQ. The CDR3 sequence is 17 residues long. CDR3 bases: TGTGCCAGCAGCCAAGATTTGGAGGGTTTAGGGGGAAACACCATATATTTT. Translated: CASSQDLEGLGGNTIYF.

This clone came up once. The chain carries TRBV5-8 and TRBJ2-5; 15 nucleotides agree with TRBD2. Germline trimming cut 0 bases from V and 0 bases from J; bases unmatched to any gene: 3. CDR1 is SGHTS and CDR2 is YDEGEE in the germline V gene. The CDR3 runs to 18 residues. The CDR3, as DNA: TGTGCCAGCAGCTTGGGGGGACTAGCGGGAGGTCACCAAGAGACCCAGTACTTC. It specifies CASSLGGLAGGHQETQYF.

CDR3 sequence reads: CASSPGTLNTIYF. DNA for the CDR3: TGTGCCAGCAGCCCTGGGACTCTAAACACCATATATTTT. The chain has TRBV7-2 and TRBJ1-3, with D tentatively TRBD1 (5 bases). The CDR3 covers 13 residues. The germline V gene encodes CDR1 SGHTA and CDR2 FQGNSA. Trimming shortened V by 5 bases and J by 6 bases, and 11 bases separated the two germline ends.

V and J are TRBV7-9 and TRBJ2-7, with 7 bases matching TRBD2. The CDR3 runs to 14 residues. CDR1 and CDR2 from the germline V gene are SEHNR and FQNEAQ (reference sequence). Losses at the gene ends were 4 bases for V and 0 bases for J; bases not matched to a gene: 3. The CDR3 reads CASSWGGSSYEQYF. The CDR3 nucleotides are TGTGCCAGCAGCTGGGGGGGTAGCTCCTACGAGCAGTACTTC.